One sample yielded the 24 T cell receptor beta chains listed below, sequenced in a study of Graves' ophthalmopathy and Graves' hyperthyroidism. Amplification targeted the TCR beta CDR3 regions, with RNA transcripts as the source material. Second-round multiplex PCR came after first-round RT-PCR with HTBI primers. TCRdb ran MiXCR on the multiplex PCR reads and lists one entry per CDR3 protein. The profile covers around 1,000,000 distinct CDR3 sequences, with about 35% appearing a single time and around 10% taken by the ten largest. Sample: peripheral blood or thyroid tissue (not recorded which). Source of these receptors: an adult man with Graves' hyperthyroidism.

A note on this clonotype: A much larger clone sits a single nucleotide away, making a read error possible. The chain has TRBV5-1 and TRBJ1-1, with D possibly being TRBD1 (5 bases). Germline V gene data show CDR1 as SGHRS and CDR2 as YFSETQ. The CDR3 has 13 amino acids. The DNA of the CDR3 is TGTGCCAGCAGCCTTAGGACGCAGGGTAGGGCTTTCTTT. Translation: CASSLRTQGRAFF.

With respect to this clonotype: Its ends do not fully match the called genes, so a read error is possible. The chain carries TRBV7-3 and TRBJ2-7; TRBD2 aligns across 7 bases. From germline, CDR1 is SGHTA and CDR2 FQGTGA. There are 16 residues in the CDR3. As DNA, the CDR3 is TGTGTCAGCAGCCCCGGGATCGGCGGGAGCGGACAAGAGCAGTACTTC. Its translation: CVSSPGIGGSGQEQYF.

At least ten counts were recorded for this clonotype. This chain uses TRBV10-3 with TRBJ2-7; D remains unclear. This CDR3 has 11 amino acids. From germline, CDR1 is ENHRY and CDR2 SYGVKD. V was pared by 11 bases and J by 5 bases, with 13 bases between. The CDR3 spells CAAQARNEQYF. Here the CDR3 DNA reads TGTGCCGCCCAGGCCCGGAACGAGCAGTACTTC.

The CDR3 coding sequence is TGCAGTGCGAGCAGGGTTACTGGAAACACCATATATTTT. Translating gives CSASRVTGNTIYF. The chain recombines TRBV20-1 with TRBJ1-3; perhaps TRBD1 as D (5 bases). Germline V gives CDR1 DFQATT, CDR2 SNEGSKA (reference sequence). This CDR3 comprises 13 residues. The V gene lost 6 bases and the J gene lost 2 bases, with 11 bases spanning the gap.

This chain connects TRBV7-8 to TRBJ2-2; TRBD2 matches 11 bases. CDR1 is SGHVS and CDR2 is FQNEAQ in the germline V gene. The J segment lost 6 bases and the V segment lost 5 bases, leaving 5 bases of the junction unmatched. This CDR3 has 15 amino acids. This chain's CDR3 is CASSGTSGNAGELFF. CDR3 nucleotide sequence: TGTGCCAGCAGCGGGACTAGCGGTAACGCCGGGGAGCTGTTTTTT.

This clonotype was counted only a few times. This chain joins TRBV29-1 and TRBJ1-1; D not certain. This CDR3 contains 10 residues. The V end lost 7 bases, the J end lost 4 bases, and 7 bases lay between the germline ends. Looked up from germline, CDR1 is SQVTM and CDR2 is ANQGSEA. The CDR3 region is CSAPGTEAFF. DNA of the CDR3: TGCAGCGCCCCGGGCACTGAAGCTTTCTTT. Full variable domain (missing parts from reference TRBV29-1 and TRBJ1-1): SAVISQKPSRDICQRGTSLTIQCQVDSQVTMMFWYRQQPGQSLTLIATANQGSEATYESGFVIDKFPISRPNLTFSTLTVSNMSPEDSSIYLCSAPGTEAFFGQGTRLTVV.

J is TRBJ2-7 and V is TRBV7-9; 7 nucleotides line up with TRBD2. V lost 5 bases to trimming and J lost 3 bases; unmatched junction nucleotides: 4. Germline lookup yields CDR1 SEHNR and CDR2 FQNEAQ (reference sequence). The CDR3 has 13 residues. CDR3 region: CASSRDYRYEQYF. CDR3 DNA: TGTGCCAGCAGCCGGGACTACCGCTACGAGCAGTACTTC.

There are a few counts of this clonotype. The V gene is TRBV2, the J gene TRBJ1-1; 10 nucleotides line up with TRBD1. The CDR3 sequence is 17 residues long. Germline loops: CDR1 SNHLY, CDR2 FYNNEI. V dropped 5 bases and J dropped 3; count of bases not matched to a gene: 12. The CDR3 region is CASSHFDDRGLDTEAFF. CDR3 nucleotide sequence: TGTGCCAGCAGTCACTTTGATGACAGGGGGCTTGACACTGAAGCTTTCTTT.

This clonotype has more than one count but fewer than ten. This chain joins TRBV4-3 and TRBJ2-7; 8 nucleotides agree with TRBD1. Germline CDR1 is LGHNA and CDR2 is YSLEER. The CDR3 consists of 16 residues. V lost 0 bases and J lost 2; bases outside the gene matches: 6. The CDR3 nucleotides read TGCGCCAGCAGCCAAGATATTGACAGGGGAGCCTACGAGCAGTACTTC. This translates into CASSQDIDRGAYEQYF.

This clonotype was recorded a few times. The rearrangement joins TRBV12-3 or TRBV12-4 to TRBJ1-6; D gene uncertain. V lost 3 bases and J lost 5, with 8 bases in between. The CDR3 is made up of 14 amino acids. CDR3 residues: CASSFFPDNSPLHF. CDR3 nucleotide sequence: TGTGCCAGCAGTTTTTTCCCCGATAATTCACCCCTCCACTTT.

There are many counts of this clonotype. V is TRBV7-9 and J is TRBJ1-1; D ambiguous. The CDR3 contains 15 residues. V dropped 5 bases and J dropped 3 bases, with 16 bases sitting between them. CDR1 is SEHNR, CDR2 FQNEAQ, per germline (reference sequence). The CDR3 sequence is CASSPPLWVDTEAFF. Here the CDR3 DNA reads TGTGCCAGCAGCCCCCCCTTGTGGGTGGACACTGAAGCTTTCTTT.

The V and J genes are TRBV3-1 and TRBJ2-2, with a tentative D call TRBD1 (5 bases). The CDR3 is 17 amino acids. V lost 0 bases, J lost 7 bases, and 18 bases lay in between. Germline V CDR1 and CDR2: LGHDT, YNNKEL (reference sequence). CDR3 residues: CASSQDPGIGVGGELFF. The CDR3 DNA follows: TGTGCCAGCAGCCAAGATCCTGGTATAGGGGTTGGCGGGGAGCTGTTTTTT.

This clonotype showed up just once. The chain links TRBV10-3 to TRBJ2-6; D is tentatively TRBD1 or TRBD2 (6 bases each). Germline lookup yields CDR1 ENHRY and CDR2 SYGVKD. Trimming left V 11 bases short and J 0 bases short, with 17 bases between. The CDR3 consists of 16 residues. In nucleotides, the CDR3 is TGTGCCGTGGGGGGCAGTAGCTCCTCTGGGGCCAACGTCCTGACTTTC. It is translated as CAVGGSSSSGANVLTF.

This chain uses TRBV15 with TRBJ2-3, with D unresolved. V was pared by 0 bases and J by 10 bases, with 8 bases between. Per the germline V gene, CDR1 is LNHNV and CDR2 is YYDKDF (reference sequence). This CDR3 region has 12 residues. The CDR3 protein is CATSRDFSAQYF. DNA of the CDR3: TGTGCCACCAGCAGAGACTTCTCGGCGCAGTATTTT.

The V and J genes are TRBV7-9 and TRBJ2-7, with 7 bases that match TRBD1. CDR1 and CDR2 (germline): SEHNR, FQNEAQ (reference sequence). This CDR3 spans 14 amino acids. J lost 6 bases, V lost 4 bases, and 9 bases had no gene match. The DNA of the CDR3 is TGTGCCAGCAGCTCCCCGACAGGGAATGCCGAGCAGTACTTC. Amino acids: CASSSPTGNAEQYF.

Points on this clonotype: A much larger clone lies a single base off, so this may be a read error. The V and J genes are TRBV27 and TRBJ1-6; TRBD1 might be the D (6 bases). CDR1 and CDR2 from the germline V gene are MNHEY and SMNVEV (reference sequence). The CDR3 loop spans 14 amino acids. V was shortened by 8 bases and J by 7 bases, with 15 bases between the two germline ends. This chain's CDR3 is CASRTLDRNSPLHF. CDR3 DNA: TGTGCCAGCCGTACCCTGGACAGAAATTCACCCCTCCACTTT.

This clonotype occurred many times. Written as DNA, the CDR3 is TGTGCCAGCAGTTTTAGGTCGGACAGGGGGCAAGAGACCCAGTACTTC. It yields the protein CASSFRSDRGQETQYF. V usage is TRBV12-3 or TRBV12-4 and J usage is TRBJ2-5, with 10 positions matching TRBD1. The CDR3 sequence is 16 residues long. V gave up 3 bases and J gave up 2 bases; unmatched junction bases: 6.

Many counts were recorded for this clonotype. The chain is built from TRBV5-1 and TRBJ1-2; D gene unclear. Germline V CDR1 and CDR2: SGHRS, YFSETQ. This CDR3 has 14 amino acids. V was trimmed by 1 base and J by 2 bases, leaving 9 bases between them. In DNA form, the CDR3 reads TGCGCCAGCAGCTTGCTCCGGTCGAACTATGGCTACACCTTC. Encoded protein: CASSLLRSNYGYTF.

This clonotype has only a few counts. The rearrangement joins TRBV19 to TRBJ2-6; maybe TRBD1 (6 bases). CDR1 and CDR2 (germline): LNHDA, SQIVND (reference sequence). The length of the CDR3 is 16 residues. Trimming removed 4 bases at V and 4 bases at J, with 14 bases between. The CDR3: CASSSQSQGGANVLTF. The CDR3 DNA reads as TGTGCCAGTAGTAGCCAGTCACAGGGAGGGGCCAACGTCCTGACTTTC.

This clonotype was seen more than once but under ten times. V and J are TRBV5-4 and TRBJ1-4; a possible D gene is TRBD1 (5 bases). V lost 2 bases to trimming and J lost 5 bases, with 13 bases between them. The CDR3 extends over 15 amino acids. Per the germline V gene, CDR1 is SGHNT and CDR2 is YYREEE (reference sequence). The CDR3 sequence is CASSLPDTANEKLFF. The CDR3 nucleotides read TGTGCCAGCAGCTTACCGGACACCGCGAATGAAAAACTGTTTTTT.

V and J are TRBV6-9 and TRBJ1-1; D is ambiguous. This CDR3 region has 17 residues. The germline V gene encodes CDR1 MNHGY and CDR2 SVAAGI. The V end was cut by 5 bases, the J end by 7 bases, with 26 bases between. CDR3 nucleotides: TGTGCCAGCAGTGAAAGCGAGTGGCAGGACCCTTCCCATGAAGCTTTCTTT. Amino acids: CASSESEWQDPSHEAFF.

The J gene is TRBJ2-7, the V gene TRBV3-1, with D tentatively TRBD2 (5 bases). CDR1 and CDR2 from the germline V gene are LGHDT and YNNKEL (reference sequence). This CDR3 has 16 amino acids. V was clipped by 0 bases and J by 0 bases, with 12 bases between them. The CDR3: CASSQEIATSSYEQYF. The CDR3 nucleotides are TGTGCCAGCAGCCAAGAGATCGCTACTAGCTCCTACGAGCAGTACTTC.

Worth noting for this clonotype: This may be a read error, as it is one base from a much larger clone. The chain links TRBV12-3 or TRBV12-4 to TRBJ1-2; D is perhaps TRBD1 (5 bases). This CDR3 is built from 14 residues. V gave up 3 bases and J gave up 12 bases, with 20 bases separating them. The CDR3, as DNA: TGTGCCAGCAGTTTGTTTCGTGAAAGGGGTGTTGACACCTTC. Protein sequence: CASSLFRERGVDTF.

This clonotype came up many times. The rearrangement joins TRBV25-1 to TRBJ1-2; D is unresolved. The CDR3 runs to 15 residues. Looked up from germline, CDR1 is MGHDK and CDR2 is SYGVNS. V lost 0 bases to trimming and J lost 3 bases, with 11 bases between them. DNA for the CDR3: TGTGCCAGCAGTGAATATTTAGGGAGCTACTATGGCTACACCTTC. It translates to CASSEYLGSYYGYTF.